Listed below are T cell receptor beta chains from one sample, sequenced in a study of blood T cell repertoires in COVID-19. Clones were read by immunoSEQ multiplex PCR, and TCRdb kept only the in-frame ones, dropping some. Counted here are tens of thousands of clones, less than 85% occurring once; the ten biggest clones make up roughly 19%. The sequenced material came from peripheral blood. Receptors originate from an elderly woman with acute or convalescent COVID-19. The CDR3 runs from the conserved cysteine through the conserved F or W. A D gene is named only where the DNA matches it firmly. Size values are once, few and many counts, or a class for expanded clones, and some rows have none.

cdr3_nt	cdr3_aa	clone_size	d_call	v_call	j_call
TGCGCCAGCAGCTTGCAAACAGGAACTAACTATGGCTACACCTTC	CASSLQTGTNYGYTF	NA	NA	TRBV5-1	TRBJ1-2
TGTGCCAGCAGCTCTAGACAGGGGGGAGAAAAACTGTTTTTT	CASSSRQGGEKLFF	NA	TRBD1	TRBV7-8	TRBJ1-4
TGTGCCAGCAGCACCCGGACTAGCGGCACAGATACGCAGTATTTT	CASSTRTSGTDTQYF	NA	TRBD2	TRBV5-4	TRBJ2-3
TGCAGTGCTAGTACCCCAGGGGGCTCTGGCTACACCTTC	CSASTPGGSGYTF	NA	TRBD1	TRBV20-1	TRBJ1-2
TGCGCCAGCAGCTTTTCGGGGAGTGAAAAACTGTTTTTT	CASSFSGSEKLFF	NA	NA	TRBV5-1	TRBJ1-4
TGTGCCAGCAGCTCGACAGGTTTGAAAGAGACCCAGTACTTC	CASSSTGLKETQYF	NA	NA	TRBV7-2	TRBJ2-5
TGTGCCAGCACGAGTAGCACAGATACGCAGTATTTT	CASTSSTDTQYF	NA	NA	TRBV6-5	TRBJ2-3
TGCGCCAGCAGCTTGGGGAGGGTGGGGGGCTACGAGCAGTACTTC	CASSLGRVGGYEQYF	few	NA	TRBV5-1	TRBJ2-7
TGTGCCAGCACCGGACGGGGAGGGGGCTATGGCTACACCTTC	CASTGRGGGYGYTF	once	NA	TRBV2	TRBJ1-2
TGTGCCACCAGTGTCGGGACAGGGGACCAAGAGACCCAGTACTTC	CATSVGTGDQETQYF	NA	TRBD1	TRBV24-1	TRBJ2-5
TGTGCCAGCTCACCCCTGGCCGACTCGAATTCACCCCTCCACTTT	CASSPLADSNSPLHF	NA	NA	TRBV18	TRBJ1-6
TGTGCCAGTACTCCAGGGGGCGGAAATTCCTACGGCTACACCTTC	CASTPGGGNSYGYTF	NA	TRBD1	TRBV3-1/TRBV3-2	TRBJ1-2
TGTGCCAGCAGACAGACAGGGAATCAGCCCCAGCATTTT	CASRQTGNQPQHF	NA	TRBD1	TRBV12-3/TRBV12-4	TRBJ1-5
TGCGCCAGCAGCCGCTCAGGGGGCCCACAAGAGACCCAGTACTTC	CASSRSGGPQETQYF	few	TRBD1	TRBV4-1	TRBJ2-5
TGCAGTGCTAGTCCGGGGTCGGCAGATACGCAGTATTTT	CSASPGSADTQYF	NA	NA	TRBV20-1	TRBJ2-3
TGTGCCAGCAGCTTGGTTATCGGGGGACCCCTCCACTTT	CASSLVIGGPLHF	NA	NA	TRBV7-3	TRBJ1-6
TGTGCCAGCAGCTCCTTCGGGACAGGGTCTGGAAACACCATATATTTT	CASSSFGTGSGNTIYF	NA	TRBD1	TRBV11-2	TRBJ1-3
TGTGCCAGCAGCTTGAGGCAGGGTACTCAGCCCCAGCATTTT	CASSLRQGTQPQHF	NA	NA	TRBV5-6	TRBJ1-5
TGTGCCAGCAGCTTACAGGGGAATAACTATGGCTACACCTTC	CASSLQGNNYGYTF	few	NA	TRBV7-3	TRBJ1-2
TGTGCCAGCAGCCAAGAGGCGCCTCCCAACGAGGATGAAGCTTTCTTT	CASSQEAPPNEDEAFF	few	NA	TRBV4-2	TRBJ1-1
TGTGCCAGCAGCCCGGACAGGGCTTTAAATCAGCCCCAGCATTTT	CASSPDRALNQPQHF	NA	TRBD1	TRBV6-5	TRBJ1-5
TGTGCCAGTAACTATAGGCGGACATCAAACACTGAAGCTTTCTTT	CASNYRRTSNTEAFF	few	NA	TRBV19	TRBJ1-1
TGTGCCAGCAGGGAGACAGGGGATCAGCCCCAGCATTTT	CASRETGDQPQHF	NA	TRBD1	TRBV7-2	TRBJ1-5
TGTGCCAGCAGCTTCACTAGCGGGCAATCCTACGAGCAGTACTTC	CASSFTSGQSYEQYF	NA	TRBD2	TRBV6-5	TRBJ2-7
TGCGCCAGCAGTCAATCCGGAGGGAGAGAGACCCAGTACTTC	CASSQSGGRETQYF	NA	NA	TRBV23-1	TRBJ2-5
TGTGCCAGCAGCCAACTCCTTCAGGGACACCCAGGGTTCTTC	CASSQLLQGHPGFF	few	NA	TRBV3-1/TRBV3-2	TRBJ2-1
TGTGCCTGGACAGGGCTCTATTCCTACAATGAGCAGTTCTTC	CAWTGLYSYNEQFF	NA	NA	TRBV30	TRBJ2-1
TGTGCCATCAGTGACTCTGGACTAGCGGGGGGCGTAGAGACCCAGTACTTC	CAISDSGLAGGVETQYF	NA	TRBD2	TRBV10-3	TRBJ2-5
TGTGCCAGTAGTAGTGGGGACACCAATAATTCACCCCTCCACTTT	CASSSGDTNNSPLHF	NA	NA	TRBV19	TRBJ1-6
TGTGCCAGCAGCTTAGTAATGGGCCGGCTCCAAAACATTCAGTACTTC	CASSLVMGRLQNIQYF	NA	NA	TRBV7-8	TRBJ2-4
TGTGCCATCAGTGATTCCACAGGGTTCACTGAAGCTTTCTTT	CAISDSTGFTEAFF	NA	NA	TRBV10-3	TRBJ1-1
TGTGCCAGCAGTTATCTGGGCTATGAGCAGTTCTTC	CASSYLGYEQFF	NA	NA	TRBV6-5	TRBJ2-1
TGTGCCAGCAGCCAACTAGCGGGGATTGGCGAGCAGTACTTC	CASSQLAGIGEQYF	NA	TRBD2	TRBV7-3	TRBJ2-7
TGTGCCATCAGTGAGGACGTAGCAGCAGGCTACACCTTC	CAISEDVAAGYTF	NA	NA	TRBV10-3	TRBJ1-2
TGTGCCAGCAGAAGACAGGGTCCGTCACCCCTCCACTTT	CASRRQGPSPLHF	few	TRBD1	TRBV2	TRBJ1-6